This TCR beta chain was sequenced for a study of OX40 agonist ivuxolimab in advanced cancers. About the research overall: Ivuxolimab, an agonist antibody against OX40 (CD134), was given to patients. Broader study findings: The authors also found low normalized T-cell clonal expansion in some nonresponders. Both blood CD4+ and CD8+ T cells showed clonal growth by week 6 at 0.1 to 3.0 mg/kg.

If patients had autoimmune disease history or systemic immunosuppression, they were excluded. In regard to this clone: Its antigen is currently unknown.

The repertoire was sequenced with immunoSEQ multiplex PCR; TCRdb's copy has only in-frame clones and lacks some. The sample lists 50,000 to 60,000 clones; roughly 86% were seen once. The receptor's source is an adult with an advanced solid tumor such as melanoma, head and neck, liver or kidney cancer. Material: CD4+ or CD8+ T cells sorted from blood, obtained in a trial of the OX40 agonist ivuxolimab.

The DNA of the CDR3 is TGTGCCAGCTCACCGAACAGGGGCGGCAATCAGCCCCAGCATTTT. Its translation is CASSPNRGGNQPQHF. V is TRBV18 and J is TRBJ1-5, with 7 bases that match TRBD1. V was clipped by 3 bases and J by 2 bases; unmatched bases: 4. This CDR3 is built from 15 residues. Germline loops: CDR1 KGHSH, CDR2 LQKENI.